There are many counts of the clone carrying this T cell receptor (beta chain). The data belong to a study of patients and donors after allogeneic stem cell transplantation. Trimming cost V 3 bases and J 7 bases; bases outside gene matches: 7. This CDR3 contains 15 residues. The germline gives CDR1 LGHNA, CDR2 YSLEER. TCRdb re-called the RT-PCR reads with MiXCR, one entry per CDR3 protein. This table holds hundreds of thousands of distinct CDR3 sequences, 16% found once. The sample comprised blood, either unsorted or a sorted T cell fraction (not recorded which). The sequence was obtained from a human donor who was either an allogeneic HSCT recipient or a stem cell or donor lymphocyte infusion donor (not recorded which). It is not recorded whose cells these are; they may come from a transplant donor. J is TRBJ2-1 and V is TRBV4-3; 9 nucleotides agree with TRBD1. The CDR3, as DNA: TGCGCCAGCAGCCAGCTCGGACAGGGGTTAAATGAGCAGTTCTTC. Translated: CASSQLGQGLNEQFF.